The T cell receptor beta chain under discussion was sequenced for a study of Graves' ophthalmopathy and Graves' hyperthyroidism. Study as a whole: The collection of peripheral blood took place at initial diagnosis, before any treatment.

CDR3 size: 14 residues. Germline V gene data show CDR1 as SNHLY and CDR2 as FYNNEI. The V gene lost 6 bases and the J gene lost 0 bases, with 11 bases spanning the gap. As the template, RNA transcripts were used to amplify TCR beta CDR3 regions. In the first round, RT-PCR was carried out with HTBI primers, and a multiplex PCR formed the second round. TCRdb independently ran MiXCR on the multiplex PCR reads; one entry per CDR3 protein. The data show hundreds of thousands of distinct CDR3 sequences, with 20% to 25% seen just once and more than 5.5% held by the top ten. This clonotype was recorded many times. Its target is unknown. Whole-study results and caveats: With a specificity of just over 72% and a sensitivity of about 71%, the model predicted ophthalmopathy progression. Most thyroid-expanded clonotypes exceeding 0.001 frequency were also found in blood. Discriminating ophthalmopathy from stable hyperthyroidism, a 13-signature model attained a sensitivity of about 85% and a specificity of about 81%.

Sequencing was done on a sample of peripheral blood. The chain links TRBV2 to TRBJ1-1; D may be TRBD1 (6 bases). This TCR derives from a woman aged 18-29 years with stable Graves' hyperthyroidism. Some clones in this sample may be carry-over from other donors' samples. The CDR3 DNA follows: TGTGCCAGCAGAACAGGGTCTGTGAACACTGAAGCTTTCTTT. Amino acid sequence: CASRTGSVNTEAFF.